The 27 T cell receptor beta chains below come from one sample, sequenced in a study of blood T cell repertoires in COVID-19. The table came from immunoSEQ multiplex PCR; TCRdb's copy has only in-frame clones and leaves some out. The table records around 38,000 clones, around nine tenths of them present only once. The sequenced material came from peripheral blood. The receptors shown here come from a man aged 60 to 69 with COVID-19, enrolled during active disease.

CDR3 residues: CASTRDRGQSPLHF. CDR3 coding DNA: TGTGCCAGCACGAGGGACAGGGGGCAATCACCCCTCCACTTT. J is TRBJ1-6 and V is TRBV11-2; 12 positions agree with TRBD1. The CDR3 spans 14 residues. The trim removed 7 bases at V and 10 bases at J, leaving 5 bases unmatched. Germline-derived CDR1 and CDR2 are SGHAT and FQNNGV. Variable domain in full (rest from reference TRBV11-2 and TRBJ1-6): EAGVAQSPRYKIIEKRQSVAFWCNPISGHATLYWYQQILGQGPKLLIQFQNNGVVDDSQLPKDRFSAERLKGVDSTLKIQPAKLEDSAVYLCASTRDRGQSPLHFGNGTRLTVT.

The rearrangement links TRBV28 to TRBJ1-5; the D gene is possibly TRBD1 (5 bases). The CDR3 consists of 15 residues. Between the trimmed V and J ends, which lost 4 bases and 2 bases, there was a span of 12 bases. CDR1 and CDR2 (germline): MDHEN, SYDVKM. CDR3 amino acids: CASSSGAMGNQPQHF. Written as DNA, the CDR3 is TGTGCCAGCAGTTCTGGGGCTATGGGCAATCAGCCCCAGCATTTT.

This CDR3 is CASRGQGDNEQFF. The CDR3 nucleotides are TGTGCCAGCAGGGGACAGGGTGACAATGAGCAGTTCTTC. The genes are TRBV28 and TRBJ2-1; TRBD1 matches 9 bases. CDR1 is MDHEN, CDR2 SYDVKM, per germline. This CDR3 region has 13 residues. Unmatched junction bases numbered 2, after V lost 6 bases and J lost 5 bases.

This rearrangement joins TRBV6-5 to TRBJ2-7; 7 nucleotides align to TRBD2. The V gene end was trimmed by 6 bases and the J gene end by 0 bases; junction bases not matched to a gene: 8. From germline, CDR1 is MNHEY and CDR2 SVGAGI. CDR3 length: 15 residues. CDR3 sequence: CASRGGTESSYEQYF. The CDR3 bases are TGTGCCAGCAGGGGAGGGACGGAGAGCTCCTACGAGCAGTACTTC.

The chain is built from TRBV27 and TRBJ2-4; 11 positions agree with TRBD1. Per the germline V gene, CDR1 is MNHEY and CDR2 is SMNVEV (reference sequence). With V trimmed by 2 bases and J by 6 bases, 0 bases remained unmatched. The CDR3 contains 14 residues. The CDR3 DNA follows: TGTGCCAGCAGTTTAGGGACAGGGGGAAACATTCAGTACTTC. It codes for CASSLGTGGNIQYF.

The rearrangement joins TRBV11-3 to TRBJ2-7; possible D gene TRBD1, 6 bases. Trimming cost V 5 bases and J 4 bases, with 33 bases left between them. The CDR3 is 20 residues long. The germline V gene encodes CDR1 SGHNT and CDR2 YENEEA. The CDR3 spells CASSGRGHPRRSIGTYEQYF. In nucleotides, the CDR3 is TGTGCCAGCAGCGGCAGGGGACACCCCAGACGGTCCATCGGAACTTACGAGCAGTACTTC.

V is TRBV9 and J is TRBJ1-6, with 9 bases aligning to TRBD1. Losses at the gene ends were 3 bases for V and 11 bases for J; bases not matched to a gene: 9. CDR1 and CDR2 (germline): SGDLS, YYNGEE. This CDR3 contains 15 residues. CDR3 bases: TGTGCCAGCAGCGCGGACACAGGGGGCTCTGCACCCCTCCACTTT. It specifies CASSADTGGSAPLHF.

V is TRBV28 and J is TRBJ2-4; tentative D call: TRBD1 (5 bases). Per germline, CDR1 MDHEN and CDR2 SYDVKM. Trimming removed 2 bases from V and 5 bases from J, with 16 bases in between. The length of the CDR3 is 16 residues. CDR3 residues: CASSLVRLGVENIQYF. CDR3 in DNA: TGTGCCAGCAGTTTAGTTCGGCTAGGGGTGGAAAACATTCAGTACTTC.

The chain uses TRBV19 and TRBJ2-2; D perhaps matches TRBD2 (7 bases). CDR1 and CDR2 (germline): LNHDA, SQIVND (reference sequence). The ends were cut back, 5 bases at V and 6 bases at J, with 19 bases in the middle. This CDR3 is built from 16 residues. The CDR3 spells CASSLLQGGASGELFF. Written as DNA, the CDR3 is TGTGCCAGTAGTCTACTACAGGGAGGGGCCTCCGGGGAGCTGTTTTTT. Full variable domain (outside the CDR3, taken from reference TRBV19 and TRBJ2-2): DGGITQSPKYLFRKEGQNVTLSCEQNLNHDAMYWYRQDPGQGLRLIYYSQIVNDFQKGDIAEGYSVSREKKESFPLTVTSAQKNPTAFYLCASSLLQGGASGELFFGEGSRLTVL.

This rearrangement joins TRBV6-1 to TRBJ2-7, with 7 bases that match TRBD2. CDR1 and CDR2 (germline): MNHNS, SASEGT. Unmatched junction bases numbered 11, after V lost 11 bases and J lost 4 bases. The CDR3 is 13 residues long. CDR3: CALGGGSGYEQYF. DNA for the CDR3: TGTGCCCTTGGGGGGGGGTCGGGTTACGAGCAGTACTTC.

This clone is a singleton in its sample. V usage is TRBV13 and J usage is TRBJ2-1, with TRBD2 matching 8 bases. The V and J ends lost 5 bases and 6 bases, in that order; junction bases with no gene match: 9. Germline V lookup: CDR1 PRHDT, CDR2 FYEKMQ (reference sequence). This CDR3 region has 15 residues. CDR3 in amino acids: CASSPPGGFGNEQFF. The CDR3 bases are TGTGCCAGCAGCCCCCCGGGAGGGTTCGGCAATGAGCAGTTCTTC.

This rearrangement joins TRBV6-5 to TRBJ1-1; 10 positions agree with TRBD1. With V trimmed by 2 bases and J by 8 bases, 8 bases remained unmatched. Germline values: CDR1 MNHEY, CDR2 SVGAGI. This CDR3 region has 15 residues. The CDR3 region has the DNA TGTGCCAGCAGTTACACCCCCGGGACAGGGGAAGAAGCTTTCTTT. It translates to CASSYTPGTGEEAFF.

The chain couples TRBV5-6 to TRBJ1-6, with D perhaps TRBD1 (5 bases). The CDR3 extends over 16 amino acids. Germline CDR1 and CDR2: SGHDT and YYEEEE. Trimming cost V 2 bases and J 8 bases, with 17 bases left between them. CDR3 nucleotide sequence: TGTGCCAGCAGCTTTTCCCCGGCAGGGTTAGATTCACCCCTCCACTTT. Amino acid sequence: CASSFSPAGLDSPLHF.

This clone came up once. The rearrangement links TRBV25-1 to TRBJ2-3; weak D call: TRBD1 (6 bases). From germline, CDR1 is MGHDK and CDR2 SYGVNS. Trimming removed 7 bases at V and 1 base at J, with 12 bases between. The CDR3 consists of 14 residues. For the CDR3, the DNA is TGTGCCAGCATTCCGGCAGGGGGCACAGATACGCAGTATTTT. Protein: CASIPAGGTDTQYF.

This clone came up a few times. V gene TRBV5-4 combines with J gene TRBJ2-7; D not certain. The V gene's germline CDR1 is SGHNT and CDR2 YYREEE (reference sequence). This CDR3 comprises 13 residues. V lost 4 bases to trimming and J lost 6 bases, with 14 bases between them. CDR3 in amino acids: CASSPPQTGEQYF. Here the CDR3 DNA reads TGTGCCAGCAGCCCCCCTCAGACGGGCGAGCAGTACTTC.

The table lists this clone with a count of one. This rearrangement joins TRBV7-2 to TRBJ2-7; TRBD1 aligns across 8 bases. J was trimmed by 5 bases and V by 5 bases; bases with no gene match: 8. Germline CDR1 and CDR2: SGHTA and FQGNSA. CDR3 length: 14 amino acids. CDR3 protein: CASSLGQGPHEQYF. The CDR3 DNA follows: TGTGCCAGCAGCCTAGGACAGGGTCCGCACGAGCAGTACTTC.

This chain joins TRBV29-1 and TRBJ2-4; weak D call: TRBD2 (6 bases). This CDR3 spans 14 amino acids. V was pared by 5 bases and J by 7 bases, with 18 bases between. Germline values: CDR1 SQVTM, CDR2 ANQGSEA. CDR3 loop: CSVSSPQAGNIQYF. Here the CDR3 DNA reads TGCAGCGTTTCCTCCCCCCAGGCGGGGAACATTCAGTACTTC.

The chain couples TRBV11-3 to TRBJ2-2, with D maybe TRBD2 (6 bases). This CDR3 has 16 residues. In germline, CDR1 is SGHNT, CDR2 YENEEA. V was clipped by 1 base and J by 8 bases, with 17 bases between them. This chain's CDR3 is CASSLVPGTDKGELFF. In DNA form, the CDR3 reads TGTGCCAGCAGCTTAGTCCCCGGGACTGATAAAGGGGAGCTGTTTTTT.

The chain joins TRBV27 to TRBJ2-5; 10 bases are shared with TRBD2. The CDR3 covers 15 residues. Germline CDR1 and CDR2: MNHEY and SMNVEV (reference sequence). V gave up 3 bases and J gave up 4 bases; unmatched junction bases: 5. In DNA form, the CDR3 reads TGTGCCAGCAGTTTCAAGACTAGCGGGCGAGAGACCCAGTACTTC. Its translation: CASSFKTSGRETQYF.

This clone is a singleton in its sample. The V gene is TRBV2, the J gene TRBJ2-1; 7 bases are shared with TRBD1. CDR3 length: 14 amino acids. Germline assignment: CDR1 SNHLY and CDR2 FYNNEI. Trimming took 7 bases from V and 5 from J; bases not matched to a gene: 8. CDR3: CASTVRQGNNEQFF. The DNA of the CDR3 is TGTGCCAGCACCGTGAGACAGGGTAACAATGAGCAGTTCTTC. The variable domain in full, completed from reference TRBV2 and TRBJ2-1, reads EPEVTQTPSHQVTQMGQEVILRCVPISNHLYFYWYRQILGQKVEFLVSFYNNEISEKSEIFDDQFSVERPDGSNFTLKIRSTKLEDSAMYFCASTVRQGNNEQFFGPGTRLTVL.

The chain recombines TRBV6-5 with TRBJ1-6; a possible D gene is TRBD1 (5 bases). This CDR3 spans 13 amino acids. Germline loops: CDR1 MNHEY, CDR2 SVGAGI. The germline V and J ends were trimmed by 10 bases and 2 bases, with 9 bases remaining between them. The CDR3 here is CATDRTYNSPLHF. As DNA, the CDR3 is TGTGCCACCGACAGAACCTATAATTCACCCCTCCACTTT.

This clone was seen once. The rearrangement uses TRBV19 and TRBJ2-2; 8 bases fit TRBD2. V shed 0 bases and J 6 bases; nucleotides not matched to a gene: 6. CDR3 size: 16 residues. Germline CDR1 and CDR2: LNHDA and SQIVND (reference sequence). DNA for the CDR3: TGTGCCAGTAGTATAGAAGGACTAGCTCGAGCCGGGGAGCTGTTTTTT. Its translation is CASSIEGLARAGELFF. The variable domain in full, with the rest retrieved from reference TRBV19 and TRBJ2-2, is DGGITQSPKYLFRKEGQNVTLSCEQNLNHDAMYWYRQDPGQGLRLIYYSQIVNDFQKGDIAEGYSVSREKKESFPLTVTSAQKNPTAFYLCASSIEGLARAGELFFGEGSRLTVL.

The chain couples TRBV5-6 to TRBJ2-7, with 7 bases fitting TRBD2. The germline V gene has CDR1 SGHDT and CDR2 YYEEEE. This CDR3 region has 17 residues. J lost 0 bases, V lost 0 bases, and 9 bases had no gene match. The DNA for the CDR3 is TGTGCCAGCAGCTTGGTAAGGAACCGGGACTACTCCTACGAGCAGTACTTC. Amino acid sequence: CASSLVRNRDYSYEQYF.

V gene TRBV27 combines with J gene TRBJ2-1; 8 bases are shared with TRBD1. CDR1 is MNHEY, CDR2 SMNVEV, per germline (reference sequence). CDR3 length: 13 residues. The J segment lost 7 bases and the V segment lost 5 bases, leaving 4 bases of the junction unmatched. The CDR3 bases are TGTGCCAGCAGTGGACAGGGAGGTAATGAGCAGTTCTTC. The encoded protein is CASSGQGGNEQFF.

This chain connects TRBV7-2 to TRBJ2-5; 8 positions match TRBD1. J lost 5 bases, V lost 5 bases, and 10 bases had no gene match. The CDR3 is 15 amino acids. Per germline, CDR1 SGHTA and CDR2 FQGNSA. CDR3 sequence (DNA): TGTGCCAGCAGCCGCGGGACAGGCTCTCTGGAGACCCAGTACTTC. Amino acid sequence: CASSRGTGSLETQYF.

By sample fraction, this clone is medium-sized (0.01 to 0.1%). This sequence joins TRBV2 and TRBJ2-7; D might be TRBD2 (5 bases). V was trimmed by 0 bases and J by 3 bases, leaving 9 bases between them. Germline loops: CDR1 SNHLY, CDR2 FYNNEI. This CDR3 has 14 residues. The CDR3, as DNA: TGTGCCAGCAGTGAAGCAGGAGAGGGCTACGAGCAGTACTTC. It codes for CASSEAGEGYEQYF.

The CDR3 spells CATSTLNRGDTGELFF. The CDR3 DNA reads TGTGCCACCAGCACCCTAAACAGGGGCGACACCGGGGAGCTGTTTTTT. The chain employs TRBV15 and TRBJ2-2; 7 nucleotides align to TRBD1. With 4 bases clipped from V and 3 bases from J, the junction kept 8 bases outside the gene matches. This CDR3 is built from 16 residues. Looked up from germline, CDR1 is LNHNV and CDR2 is YYDKDF (reference sequence).